The rows below give T cell receptor beta chains drawn from one sample of a study of shared clonotypes between healthy human individuals. Some clones are missing from TCRdb's copy, which holds only in-frame ones; the method was immunoSEQ multiplex PCR. The profile shows fewer than 850,000 clones, 72% of them singletons. Sequencing used memory CD4+ T cells sorted from blood. The origin of the receptors is a woman in her twenties or thirties in good health. CDR3s include the opening cysteine and the closing phenylalanine or tryptophan. D genes are given only for firm matches. Clone size is stated in some rows and not others, as once, few, many or a class when expanded.

v_call,j_call,d_call,clone_size,cdr3_aa,cdr3_nt
TRBV19,TRBJ1-2,TRBD1,NA,CASSRDSSNYGYTF,TGTGCCAGCTCGCGGGACAGTTCTAACTATGGCTACACCTTC
TRBV19,TRBJ1-1,NA,NA,CASSILKGSTEAFF,TGTGCCAGTAGTATTCTTAAGGGGAGCACTGAAGCTTTCTTT
TRBV5-4,TRBJ2-2,TRBD2,NA,CASSLRLAGDGELFF,TGTGCCAGCAGCTTACGACTAGCGGGAGACGGGGAGCTGTTTTTT
TRBV25-1,TRBJ2-7,NA,NA,CASSELNVGVLSEQYF,TGTGCCAGCAGTGAATTGAACGTGGGAGTGCTCTCCGAGCAGTACTTC
TRBV10-3,TRBJ2-1,NA,few,CAISTGDSYNEQFF,TGTGCCATCAGTACAGGAGACTCCTACAATGAGCAGTTCTTC
TRBV6-5,TRBJ2-2,TRBD1,few,CASGQGGTGELFF,TGTGCCAGTGGACAGGGTGGGACCGGGGAGCTGTTTTTT
TRBV19,TRBJ1-3,TRBD1,few,CASSIDSGTGGFNTIYF,TGTGCCAGTAGTATAGACTCCGGGACAGGGGGATTTAACACCATATATTTT
TRBV2,TRBJ1-2,NA,NA,CASSGTGANYGYTF,TGTGCCAGCAGCGGGACGGGAGCTAACTATGGCTACACCTTC
TRBV7-2,TRBJ2-1,NA,NA,CASSLRERASENEQFF,TGTGCCAGCAGCTTACGTGAGAGGGCCTCGGAAAATGAGCAGTTCTTC
TRBV18,TRBJ1-5,NA,NA,CASSPDDRSNQPQHF,TGTGCCAGCTCACCCGATGACAGGAGTAATCAGCCCCAGCATTTT
TRBV27,TRBJ1-1,TRBD1,NA,CASGPGQGRGNTEAFF,TGTGCCAGCGGCCCGGGACAGGGGAGGGGGAACACTGAAGCTTTCTTT
TRBV9,TRBJ2-3,TRBD2,NA,CASSGSGRGDTQYF,TGTGCCAGCAGCGGTAGCGGGAGGGGAGATACGCAGTATTTT
TRBV11-2,TRBJ1-2,NA,NA,CASSPAGVPYGYTF,TGTGCCAGCAGCCCCGCGGGGGTTCCCTATGGCTACACCTTC
TRBV5-1,TRBJ2-1,NA,NA,CASSPTAGLFSEQFF,TGCGCCAGCAGCCCCACGGCGGGTCTGTTCTCTGAGCAGTTCTTC
TRBV18,TRBJ1-2,TRBD1,NA,CASSPLDRGPGYTF,TGTGCCAGCTCACCTCTGGACAGGGGGCCTGGCTACACCTTC
TRBV2,TRBJ1-2,TRBD1,NA,CASSGDREFGYTF,TGTGCCAGCAGTGGGGACAGGGAGTTTGGCTACACCTTC
TRBV6-5,TRBJ1-1,NA,NA,CASSLGAGTHTEAFF,TGTGCCAGCAGCCTTGGGGCCGGGACCCACACTGAAGCTTTCTTT
TRBV19,TRBJ1-2,TRBD1,NA,CASSIIGGMDGYTF,TGTGCCAGTAGTATCATAGGGGGCATGGATGGCTACACCTTC
TRBV27,TRBJ2-7,NA,NA,CASSTLINSYEQYF,TGTGCCAGCAGTACCCTCATTAACTCCTACGAGCAGTACTTC
TRBV7-8,TRBJ2-2,TRBD2,NA,CASRPSGRAGTGELFF,TGTGCCAGCAGACCGAGCGGGAGGGCCGGAACCGGGGAGCTGTTTTTT
TRBV6-1,TRBJ2-3,TRBD1,many,CASSEGTGGADTQYF,TGTGCCAGCAGTGAAGGGACAGGGGGCGCGGATACGCAGTATTTT
TRBV29-1,TRBJ2-5,NA,few,CSVGGTARQETQYF,TGCAGCGTTGGGGGTACGGCTAGGCAAGAGACCCAGTACTTC
TRBV29-1,TRBJ2-1,TRBD1,NA,CSVDRGEQFF,TGCAGCGTTGACAGGGGGGAGCAGTTCTTC
TRBV10-3,TRBJ2-3,TRBD2,NA,CAIRASGRADTQYF,TGTGCCATCAGGGCTAGCGGGAGGGCAGATACGCAGTATTTT
TRBV2,TRBJ2-4,NA,once,CASSPGTKNIQYF,TGTGCCAGCTCCCCCGGGACAAAAAACATTCAGTACTTC
TRBV5-6,TRBJ1-1,NA,NA,CASSLIGGHTEAFF,TGTGCCAGCAGCTTGATTGGGGGCCACACTGAAGCTTTCTTT
TRBV2,TRBJ1-5,TRBD1,NA,CATDDRDRGPNQPQHF,TGTGCCACCGATGACCGGGACAGGGGACCCAATCAGCCCCAGCATTTT
TRBV19,TRBJ1-5,TRBD1,few,CASWNRDRALWGNQPQHF,TGTGCCAGCTGGAACCGGGACAGGGCCCTTTGGGGCAATCAGCCCCAGCATTTT
TRBV18,TRBJ2-5,NA,few,CASSPPQGGSQETQYF,TGTGCCAGCTCACCTCCACAGGGAGGAAGCCAAGAGACCCAGTACTTC
TRBV28,TRBJ2-7,TRBD2,NA,CASRPGLAGYEQYF,TGTGCCAGCAGACCGGGACTAGCGGGATACGAGCAGTACTTC
TRBV4-1,TRBJ1-4,TRBD1,few,CASSTRQGWKLFF,TGCGCCAGCAGCACCCGACAGGGTTGGAAACTGTTTTTT
TRBV29-1,TRBJ1-3,NA,NA,CSVAPQGNTIYF,TGCAGCGTGGCCCCCCAGGGAAACACCATATATTTT
TRBV5-1,TRBJ2-1,TRBD1,NA,CASSLQGAKNEQFF,TGCGCCAGCAGCTTGCAGGGGGCAAAGAATGAGCAGTTCTTC
TRBV28,TRBJ2-7,TRBD2,NA,CASSPWASGSREQYF,TGTGCCAGCAGTCCCTGGGCTAGCGGGAGTCGCGAGCAGTACTTC
TRBV5-1,TRBJ2-5,NA,NA,CASSSRQAQQETQYF,TGCGCCAGCAGCTCGAGACAGGCCCAGCAAGAGACCCAGTACTTC
TRBV11-2,TRBJ2-1,TRBD2,once,CASSLTLAGDYNEQFF,TGTGCCAGCAGCTTGACTCTAGCGGGAGATTACAATGAGCAGTTCTTC
TRBV4-1,TRBJ2-1,NA,many,CASSLSSRGYNEQFF,TGCGCCAGCAGCCTGTCTAGCCGGGGTTACAATGAGCAGTTCTTC
TRBV28,TRBJ1-1,NA,NA,CASTGNTEAFF,TGTGCCAGCACAGGGAACACTGAAGCTTTCTTT
TRBV5-1,TRBJ2-5,NA,NA,CASSLNIQETQYF,TGCGCCAGCAGCTTGAATATCCAAGAGACCCAGTACTTC
TRBV6-6,TRBJ2-7,TRBD2,NA,CASSPSGSGRGEQYF,TGTGCCAGCAGCCCCTCTGGGAGCGGGAGGGGCGAGCAGTACTTC
TRBV28,TRBJ2-5,TRBD1,NA,CASSGGRGETQYF,TGTGCCAGCAGTGGGGGCAGGGGGGAGACCCAGTACTTC
TRBV7-3,TRBJ2-2,TRBD1,NA,CASSYQGAVGELFF,TGTGCCAGCAGCTACCAGGGGGCGGTCGGGGAGCTGTTTTTT
TRBV11-1,TRBJ2-5,NA,NA,CASTQTGGETQYF,TGTGCCAGCACCCAGACCGGGGGAGAGACCCAGTACTTC
TRBV15,TRBJ2-3,TRBD2,few,CATSRAPSGRTDTQYF,TGTGCCACCAGCAGGGCTCCTAGCGGGCGCACAGATACGCAGTATTTT
TRBV27,TRBJ2-7,NA,once,CASSLVRGAEQYF,TGTGCCAGCAGTTTGGTCAGGGGCGCCGAGCAGTACTTC
TRBV2,TRBJ1-4,TRBD1,NA,CASIISTGENEKLFF,TGTGCCAGCATTATATCGACAGGGGAAAATGAAAAACTGTTTTTT
TRBV6-6,TRBJ2-7,TRBD2,NA,CASSYSKTGGHEQYF,TGTGCCAGCAGTTACTCGAAGACGGGAGGTCACGAGCAGTACTTC
TRBV23-1,TRBJ2-7,NA,NA,CASSPHGPYYEQYF,TGCGCCAGCAGCCCTCACGGACCTTACTACGAGCAGTACTTC
TRBV28,TRBJ2-7,TRBD2,once,CASLKASGTYEQYF,TGTGCCAGTCTAAAGGCTAGCGGGACCTACGAGCAGTACTTC
TRBV9,TRBJ2-2,NA,NA,CASSETPLGPWATGELFF,TGTGCCAGCAGCGAAACTCCACTAGGACCATGGGCCACCGGGGAGCTGTTTTTT
TRBV4-2,TRBJ2-1,NA,NA,CASSQDPIPSGEQFF,TGTGCCAGCAGCCAAGATCCTATCCCCTCCGGTGAGCAGTTCTTC
TRBV7-9,TRBJ2-5,TRBD2,NA,CASSLVGGRQETQYF,TGTGCCAGCAGCTTAGTGGGAGGGAGACAAGAGACCCAGTACTTC
TRBV28,TRBJ1-5,NA,few,CASSLGTSEGNQPQHF,TGTGCCAGCAGTCTTGGGACGTCGGAGGGAAATCAGCCCCAGCATTTT
TRBV19,TRBJ1-2,NA,NA,CASTRDPSGNYGYTF,TGTGCCAGTACTCGGGACCCGAGCGGGAACTATGGCTACACCTTC
TRBV5-1,TRBJ2-5,TRBD2,NA,CASSFSGRAPETQYF,TGCGCCAGCAGCTTCAGCGGGAGAGCCCCAGAGACCCAGTACTTC
TRBV2,TRBJ2-7,NA,NA,CASSRRERRDEQYF,TGTGCCAGCAGCCGACGGGAGAGGAGAGACGAGCAGTACTTC
TRBV28,TRBJ2-1,TRBD2,NA,CASSAQRGTYNEQFF,TGTGCCAGCAGTGCGCAGCGGGGGACTTACAATGAGCAGTTCTTC
TRBV7-2,TRBJ2-1,TRBD1,NA,CASSLEPPGTGVYNEQFF,TGTGCCAGCAGCTTAGAACCACCCGGGACAGGGGTCTACAATGAGCAGTTCTTC
TRBV18,TRBJ2-7,NA,NA,CASSPGRTGSYEQYF,TGTGCCAGCTCACCAGGGAGAACAGGATCCTACGAGCAGTACTTC
TRBV27,TRBJ2-7,TRBD1,NA,CATRDRVYEQYF,TGTGCCACCCGGGACAGGGTCTACGAGCAGTACTTC